The source of this T cell receptor beta chain is a study of blood T cell repertoires in COVID-19 (dated by TCRdb to the early 2020s). Describing the broader study: The collaborator samples originated in the United States, Italy and Spain and spanned the acute and convalescent phases of COVID-19. The material from the prospective study consisted of cDNA or gDNA derived from T cells, B-cell-depleted T cells, or PBMCs. Subjects who had been exposed to COVID-19, were actively infected with it, or had recovered from it provided the deeply sampled blood TCRbeta repertoires that made up the dataset. The repertoires were released in a freely available public database intended as a resource for research on the immune response to SARS-CoV-2. The samples were drawn from the first 160 participants of the ongoing ImmuneRACE study and from 950 to 1,500 subjects provided by 6 global collaborators. Nearly every sample came with metadata listing a de-identified subject ID, COVID-19 status, age in years and sex. HLA class I and class II types, where available, came from metadata supplied by the sample provider rather than from assay-based typing.

In Seattle, one collaborating source enrolled patients while the infection was active and tracked those patients longitudinally over the course of disease. Collaborating institutions collected whole blood in K2EDTA tubes following their own protocols. For TCRbeta analysis, collaborators shipped samples in one of three forms: frozen whole blood, isolated PBMCs, or DNA extracted from either of those sample types. As for this clone: It lacks a known antigen. Base qualities are not recorded, but no much larger clone differs from it by a single base.

The research as a whole found: The quantity of clinical and demographic metadata differed by source and by participant and was supplied without curation.

CDR1 and CDR2 are read off the germline V gene as KGHSH and LQKENI. Unmatched junction bases come to 8, with V trimmed by 10 bases and J by 0 bases. The CDR3 starts with the cysteine, ends with the phenylalanine, and has 14 residues. CDR3 DNA is the only sequence kept; it has 42 bases, read in frame from the first base. TCRbeta CDR3 regions were amplified from genomic DNA using the immunoSEQ Assay, a bias-controlled multiplex PCR. Under the source paper's analysis protocol: The number of nucleated cells in each sample was estimated by amplification of reference gene primers within the assay. To quantify the absolute abundance of each unique TCRbeta CDR3 rearrangement, sequence reads were collapsed and filtered. Productive Simpson clonality was computed per sample as the square root of Simpson's diversity index over productive rearrangements. Entries here come from immuneACCESS through TCRdb and include only in-frame sequences with V and J called. Some clones fail to appear in such tables; in the studies checked, an unresolved V gene covers under half of the shortfall, and the cause of the remainder is unknown. The DNA gave D and trimming, while V, J and clone size come from that table. Here the sample has 250,000 or so clones; roughly 90% occur a single time. Around 2.3% of the sample is in the top ten clones.

The sequence came from a woman aged 55-70 years with COVID-19, enrolled during active disease. The rearranged segments are TRBV18 and TRBJ2-7, with 8 bases aligning to TRBD2. Sequencing used peripheral blood. Here is the DNA: TGTGCCACAACGCCGGGGGGGAGCTCCTACGAGCAGTACTTC. Its product reads: CATTPGGSSYEQYF.